The entry below gives a single T cell receptor (beta chain) sequence along with its context. The antigen is undetermined. The data originate from a study of response to subunit inactivated influenza vaccine. Findings of the study overall: New T cells are recruited in small numbers by each seasonal influenza vaccination, according to the authors' suggestion.

TCRdb reprocessed the RT-PCR reads with MiXCR, giving one entry per CDR3 protein. The repertoire holds about 620,000 distinct CDR3 sequences, with about 12% as singletons. The CDR3 has 16 amino acids. V was shortened by 5 bases and J by 4 bases, with 21 bases between the two germline ends. CDR1 is SGHVS, CDR2 FQNEAQ, per germline. The sequencing used PBMCs from blood, collected on the day of vaccination. The sequence was collected from a man in his forties or fifties who received an inactivated influenza vaccine. V gene TRBV7-8 combines with J gene TRBJ2-7; D possibly corresponds to TRBD1 (6 bases). CDR3 DNA: TGTGCCAGCAGCGGTCCGGACAGCTTGGTTTCTTACGAGCAGTACTTC. Translation gives CASSGPDSLVSYEQYF.